Below, 21 T cell receptor beta chains from the same sample are listed, as sequenced in a study of metastatic and nonmetastatic thyroid tumors. Patients had received no treatment of any kind before thyroid surgery. TCRdb used MiXCR to call clones anew from the PCR reads. Among around 25,000 clones listed, about 15% were seen once. Material: blood. The source of these receptors is a female donor with papillary thyroid cancer or a benign thyroid nodule (not recorded which). Some clones in this sample may be carry-over from other donors' samples.

This clone appeared many times. The CDR3 DNA follows: TGTGCCAGCAGTTTTAAAGGGAGAGAGACCCAGTACTTC. Protein sequence: CASSFKGRETQYF. J is TRBJ2-5 and V is TRBV27, with a possible D match to TRBD2 (5 bases). CDR3 length equals 13 residues. V lost 3 bases and J lost 4, with 9 bases in between. The germline V gene has CDR1 MNHEY and CDR2 SMNVEV (reference sequence).

The sample holds many counts of this clone. This chain uses TRBV20-1 with TRBJ2-3, with D possibly being TRBD1 (6 bases). Germline V gene data show CDR1 as DFQATT and CDR2 as SNEGSKA (reference sequence). This CDR3 contains 14 residues. In DNA form, the CDR3 reads TGCAGGGCGATGCCCAGGGGCAAACTCTATACGCAGTATTTT. Amino acid sequence: CRAMPRGKLYTQYF.

This clone was recorded many times. The V gene is TRBV7-2, the J gene TRBJ2-2; TRBD2 matches at 10 bases. CDR3 length: 18 residues. Germline V gene lookup returns CDR1 SGHTA and CDR2 FQGNSA. Losses at the gene ends were 1 base for V and 4 bases for J; bases not matched to a gene: 9. Written as DNA, the CDR3 is TGTGCCAGCAGCTTAGGGCTAGCGGGAGCCCCGGGCACCGGGGAGCTGTTTTTT. Translating it yields CASSLGLAGAPGTGELFF.

This clone appeared many times. V is TRBV7-6 and J is TRBJ2-3, with D unresolved. The CDR3 spans 15 residues. V lost 7 bases and J 0 bases, leaving 14 bases between the germline ends. Germline lookup yields CDR1 SGHVS and CDR2 FNYEAQ. CDR3 sequence: CASTLSGRSTDTQYF. As DNA, the CDR3 is TGTGCCAGCACCTTGTCTGGCAGAAGCACAGATACGCAGTATTTT.

This clone occurred many times. This sequence joins TRBV28 and TRBJ2-3, with TRBD2 matching 14 bases. CDR3 size: 15 residues. V shed 5 bases, J shed 8 bases, and the junction held 6 bases outside the gene matches. CDR1 and CDR2 (germline): MDHEN, SYDVKM. In DNA form, the CDR3 reads TGTGCCAGCAGTCTGACTAGCGGGAGGGCCGGTACGCAGTATTTT. It translates to CASSLTSGRAGTQYF.

This clone occurred a few times. The junction and the germline gene differ at one end; a read error may be behind it. The gene calls are TRBV19 and TRBJ1-5; D perhaps matches TRBD1 (5 bases). The CDR3 loop spans 15 amino acids. The V gene's germline CDR1 is LNHDA and CDR2 SQIVND (reference sequence). CDR3 region: CASSRRTRGNHPQHF. The CDR3 DNA follows: TGTGCCAGTAGTAGGCGGACACGAGGCAATCATCCCCAGCATTTT.

This clone was observed many times. The V call is TRBV3-1, the J call TRBJ2-1; D possibly corresponds to TRBD2 (5 bases). This CDR3 is 14 amino acids long. Per germline, CDR1 LGHDT and CDR2 YNNKEL (reference sequence). Trimming removed 1 base at V and 9 bases at J, with 13 bases between. CDR3 sequence (DNA): TGTGCCAGCAGCCAAGGCGGGCGGACGACTGAGCAGTTCTTC. The encoded protein is CASSQGGRTTEQFF.

This clone has a count of ten or more. This chain joins TRBV11-3 and TRBJ2-3, with 9 bases fitting TRBD2. The CDR3 contains 18 residues. V was clipped by 1 base and J by 2 bases; unmatched bases: 10. Germline values: CDR1 SGHNT, CDR2 YENEEA. The CDR3 nucleotides read TGTGCCAGCAGCTTAGGCGGGCTAGCGGGACCTTCCACAGATACGCAGTATTTT. Its translation is CASSLGGLAGPSTDTQYF.

Many counts were recorded for this clone. V gene TRBV9 combines with J gene TRBJ2-5; D is unclear. In germline, CDR1 is SGDLS, CDR2 YYNGEE. The CDR3 loop spans 14 amino acids. Deletions cut 0 bases from V and 4 bases from J, with 10 bases between. CDR3: CASSVVDEPETQYF. The DNA for the CDR3 is TGTGCCAGCAGCGTAGTAGATGAACCAGAGACCCAGTACTTC. Supplemented by reference TRBV9 and TRBJ2-5, the full variable domain reads DSGVTQTPKHLITATGQRVTLRCSPRSGDLSVYWYQQSLDQGLQFLIQYYNGEERAKGNILERFSAQQFPDLHSELNLSSLELGDSALYFCASSVVDEPETQYFGPGTRLLVL.

The chain joins TRBV5-5 to TRBJ1-2; no reliable D call. CDR1 and CDR2 (germline): SGHKS, YYEKEE (reference sequence). Trimming shortened V by 3 bases and J by 2 bases, and 8 bases separated the two germline ends. This CDR3 comprises 13 residues. The DNA for the CDR3 is TGTGCCAGCAGCTATCAGGTGAACTATGGCTACACCTTC. Protein sequence: CASSYQVNYGYTF.

This clone has ten or more counts. The CDR3 nucleotides read TGTGCCAGCAGCCACAGGCCACCCGCCGAATTGAACACTGAAGCTTTCTTT. Protein: CASSHRPPAELNTEAFF. The chain employs TRBV14 and TRBJ1-1; D is unclear. CDR1 and CDR2 from the germline V gene are SGHDN and FVKESK. The V and J ends lost 3 bases and 0 bases respectively, with 17 bases between them. The CDR3 is made up of 17 amino acids.

The table lists this clone with many counts. The J gene is TRBJ1-1, the V gene TRBV6-1; no definite D call. The V end was cut by 4 bases, the J end by 2 bases, with 8 bases between. Germline assignment: CDR1 MNHNS and CDR2 SASEGT. There are 13 residues in the CDR3. CDR3 sequence reads: CASSVQTNTEAFF. The CDR3 DNA reads TGTGCCAGCAGTGTTCAGACTAACACTGAAGCTTTCTTT.

This clone has a count of ten or more. This sequence joins TRBV30 and TRBJ1-1; D gene ambiguous. Germline V CDR1 and CDR2: GTSNPN, SVGIG (reference sequence). V lost 1 base, J lost 6 bases, and 21 bases lay in between. This CDR3 region has 16 residues. The CDR3 nucleotides read TGTGCCTGGAGTGCCAGCGTGGATCGAGCAGGCGCTGAAGCTTTCTTT. Translated, it gives CAWSASVDRAGAEAFF.

In its sample, this clone was seen many times. V usage is TRBV2 and J usage is TRBJ2-3; the D gene is possibly TRBD1 (5 bases). The V gene's germline CDR1 is SNHLY and CDR2 FYNNEI. Between the trimmed V and J ends, which lost 10 bases and 4 bases, there was a span of 12 bases. The CDR3 spans 12 residues. CDR3 region: CANDRVADTQYF. The DNA of the CDR3 is TGTGCCAACGACAGAGTGGCAGATACGCAGTATTTT. The full variable domain, in which reference TRBV2 and TRBJ2-3 provide the parts outside the CDR3, is EPEVTQTPSHQVTQMGQEVILRCVPISNHLYFYWYRQILGQKVEFLVSFYNNEISEKSEIFDDQFSVERPDGSNFTLKIRSTKLEDSAMYFCANDRVADTQYFGPGTRLTVL.

This clone is medium-sized. The gene calls are TRBV28 and TRBJ2-1; D gene ambiguous. The CDR3 consists of 18 residues. V gave up 5 bases and J gave up 2 bases, with 22 bases separating them. The V gene's germline CDR1 is MDHEN and CDR2 SYDVKM. The CDR3 loop is CASSPAEHGPGPYNEQFF. CDR3 in DNA: TGTGCCAGCAGTCCAGCCGAACATGGACCTGGCCCCTACAATGAGCAGTTCTTC.

CDR3 residues: CASSLEAILQGFENSPLHF. The CDR3 nucleotides are TGTGCCAGCAGCTTAGAGGCCATACTGCAGGGTTTCGAGAATTCACCCCTCCACTTT. The J gene is TRBJ1-6, the V gene TRBV11-2; maybe TRBD1 (5 bases). V was clipped by 0 bases and J by 7 bases, with 22 bases between them. CDR1 SGHAT and CDR2 FQNNGV come from the germline V gene. This CDR3 region has 19 residues.

The J gene is TRBJ1-6, the V gene TRBV6-1; the match to TRBD1 covers 7 bases. CDR1 and CDR2 from the germline V gene are MNHNS and SASEGT. The J segment lost 10 bases and the V segment lost 6 bases, leaving 15 bases of the junction unmatched. This CDR3 region has 16 residues. The CDR3 is CASRKFTGDSESPLHF. Written as DNA, the CDR3 is TGTGCCAGCAGGAAGTTCACAGGGGACAGTGAATCACCCCTCCACTTT.

The chain has TRBV5-1 and TRBJ2-1; D gene ambiguous. CDR3 length: 14 residues. Per the germline V gene, CDR1 is SGHRS and CDR2 is YFSETQ. The V end lost 0 bases, the J end lost 11 bases, and 15 bases lay between the germline ends. CDR3 amino acids: CASSLATIGSKQFF. CDR3 DNA: TGCGCCAGCAGCTTGGCTACTATCGGCAGCAAGCAGTTCTTC. The variable domain in full, with the rest retrieved from reference TRBV5-1 and TRBJ2-1, is KAGVTQTPRYLIKTRGQQVTLSCSPISGHRSVSWYQQTPGQGLQFLFEYFSETQRNKGNFPGRFSGRQFSNSRSEMNVSTLELGDSALYLCASSLATIGSKQFFGPGTRLTVL.

This clone was recorded a few times. The chain is built from TRBV7-6 and TRBJ2-5; D may be TRBD2 (7 bases). The ends were cut back, 1 base at V and 4 bases at J, with 10 bases in the middle. CDR3 length equals 14 residues. Germline loops: CDR1 SGHVS, CDR2 FNYEAQ. The CDR3 is CASSLVGGGETQYF. CDR3 nucleotides: TGTGCCAGCAGCTTAGTGGGAGGGGGAGAGACCCAGTACTTC.

The DNA of the CDR3 is TGTGCCAGCAGGAAAAGCGGGGTAAGCTCCTACGAGCAGTACTTC. Its protein is CASRKSGVSSYEQYF. V gene TRBV6-2 or TRBV6-3 combines with J gene TRBJ2-7; 7 bases map to TRBD2. CDR3 size: 15 residues. Losses at the gene ends were 6 bases for V and 0 bases for J; bases not matched to a gene: 8. CDR1 and CDR2 from the germline V gene are MNHEY and SVGEGT.

The chain combines TRBV11-2 with TRBJ2-3; TRBD2 might be the D (6 bases). From germline, CDR1 is SGHAT and CDR2 FQNNGV. The CDR3 has 14 amino acids. With 6 bases removed from V and 1 base from J, the gap between germline ends came to 11 bases. The CDR3 nucleotides read TGTGCCAGCAGTGACTCTAGCGGCACAGATACGCAGTATTTT. Its protein is CASSDSSGTDTQYF.